A selection of T cell receptor beta chains follows, all from one sample in a study of cytomegalovirus exposure and HLA in healthy donors. Using immunoSEQ multiplex PCR, the repertoire was profiled, and TCRdb retains in-frame clones only, with some absent. The sample has tens of thousands of clones, about 89% seen once. Sample: PBMCs. The receptor source for this set is a man younger than 45 in good health and CMV-seropositive. Each CDR3 is given with its conserved first and last residue. D genes are given only for firm matches. For some rows the clone size is stated as once, few or many, or as a class when expanded; others skip it.

cdr3_nt cdr3_aa clone_size j_call d_call v_call
TGTGCCAGCAGCCCAGGACTAGCGGGGCCCAATGAGCAGTTCTTC CASSPGLAGPNEQFF . TRBJ2-1 TRBD2 TRBV13
TGTGCCAGCAGCCCTCGCCTAGCGGGTGTCACTGAAGCTTTCTTT CASSPRLAGVTEAFF once TRBJ1-1 . TRBV7-9
TGTGCCAGCTCCAAAGGATTGGGGGAACTAGCGGTCTCCTACGAGCAGTACTTC CASSKGLGELAVSYEQYF . TRBJ2-7 TRBD2 TRBV5-4
TGTGCCAGCAGTTTACGCTCCTACAATGAGCAGTTCTTC CASSLRSYNEQFF . TRBJ2-1 . TRBV27
TGCGCCAGCACCACGACTAGCGGGAGGCCACATCCCTCCTACGAGCAGTACTTC CASTTTSGRPHPSYEQYF . TRBJ2-7 TRBD2 TRBV23-1
TGCAGCGTTCACCGGGACAGGGGATTCTCAACTAATGAAAAACTGTTTTTT CSVHRDRGFSTNEKLFF . TRBJ1-4 TRBD1 TRBV29-1
TGCGCCAGCAGCCCGGACATGTTCATCACCGGGGAGCTGTTTTTT CASSPDMFITGELFF . TRBJ2-2 . TRBV4-1
TGTGCCAGCAGCTCCGTAGCGGGAGTCACAGATACGCAGTATTTT CASSSVAGVTDTQYF . TRBJ2-3 TRBD2 TRBV7-9
TGTGCCACCGGCAATGGGCAGAGCACAGATACGCAGTATTTT CATGNGQSTDTQYF . TRBJ2-3 . TRBV15
TGTGCCATCAGTGGTCAAGACTCTATAAAGGGACAGGGAGCAGATACGCAGTATTTT CAISGQDSIKGQGADTQYF . TRBJ2-3 TRBD1 TRBV10-3
TGCAGCGTTGACGGGACAGGGGGGATCGAGCAGTACTTC CSVDGTGGIEQYF . TRBJ2-7 TRBD1 TRBV29-1
TGTGCCAGCACCCCACAGGGGATGAACACTGAAGCTTTCTTT CASTPQGMNTEAFF . TRBJ1-1 TRBD1 TRBV27
TGTGCCAGCAGCTTGGAGCCGGGGGATATCTATGGCTACACCTTC CASSLEPGDIYGYTF . TRBJ1-2 . TRBV5-4
TGTGCCAGTAGTATCGCCGGGACAGGGATGTACGAGCAGTACTTC CASSIAGTGMYEQYF . TRBJ2-7 TRBD1 TRBV19
TGTGCCAGCAGTTTATCCTCCGATACGCAGTATTTT CASSLSSDTQYF . TRBJ2-3 . TRBV27
TGTGCCAGCACCTTCGGGACAGCCGAAAAACTGTTTTTT CASTFGTAEKLFF . TRBJ1-4 TRBD1 TRBV28
TGTGCCAGCAGCTTGGCGCAGGGGGTCTACGAGCAGTACTTC CASSLAQGVYEQYF . TRBJ2-7 TRBD1 TRBV5-4
TGTGCCAGCAGCCTTCTCTTGAACACTGAAGCTTTCTTT CASSLLLNTEAFF . TRBJ1-1 . TRBV14
TGTGCCACCAGCAGAGATTGGGGGGAGGGTGAAAAACTGTTTTTT CATSRDWGEGEKLFF . TRBJ1-4 . TRBV15
TGTGCCAGCAGCGGTCCCCGGGGAGGTGTTATCACCGGGGAGCTGTTTTTT CASSGPRGGVITGELFF . TRBJ2-2 . TRBV9
TGTGCCAGCAGCCGGACAGGAGACTACGAGCAGTACTTC CASSRTGDYEQYF . TRBJ2-7 TRBD1 TRBV7-9
TGTGCCAGCACGTCGATGACAGGGGGGAACACTGAAGCTTTCTTT CASTSMTGGNTEAFF . TRBJ1-1 TRBD1 TRBV2
TGTGCCACCAGCAGAGACGAGGGACAGTGGAAGGCTGAAGCTTTCTTT CATSRDEGQWKAEAFF once TRBJ1-1 TRBD1 TRBV15
TGTGCCAGCAGCCAGCGCGGGCACAATGAGCAGTTCTTC CASSQRGHNEQFF . TRBJ2-1 . TRBV14
TGTGCCAGCAGTGAAACCAGGGTCCGCGAGCAGTACTTC CASSETRVREQYF . TRBJ2-7 . TRBV6-1
TGCAGCGTTGAAGGAGCAAACTCTGGAAACACCATATATTTT CSVEGANSGNTIYF . TRBJ1-3 . TRBV29-1
TGTGCCAGCTCACCATGGCCAGGTAGCAATCAGCCCCAGCATTTT CASSPWPGSNQPQHF . TRBJ1-5 . TRBV18
TGTGCCAGCACCCCTCCAGGGGGCAGGGGGCCAGATACGCAGTATTTT CASTPPGGRGPDTQYF once TRBJ2-3 TRBD1 TRBV28
TGCGCCAGCAGTCAGAGGACTAGCGGGATGAACACCGGGGAGCTGTTTTTT CASSQRTSGMNTGELFF . TRBJ2-2 TRBD2 TRBV5-1
TGTGCCAGCCTACAACGACAGACAGCCAAAAACATTCAGTACTTC CASLQRQTAKNIQYF . TRBJ2-4 . TRBV28
TGTGCCAGCAGTCCGCGGACAAGTTCCTACGAGCAGTACTTC CASSPRTSSYEQYF . TRBJ2-7 . TRBV28
TGTGCCAGCAGTTACTCTCGGTCTGGTGAAAAACTGTTTTTT CASSYSRSGEKLFF . TRBJ1-4 . TRBV6-5
TGTGCCATCAGTGCCGGGACAGGGGGCATCTATGGCTACACCTTC CAISAGTGGIYGYTF . TRBJ1-2 TRBD1 TRBV10-3
TGTGCCAGCAGTTTCCTGACAGGGGGCGTCTATGGCTACACCTTC CASSFLTGGVYGYTF . TRBJ1-2 TRBD1 TRBV28
TGTGCCAGCAGGGCAACAGCCATCGAGCAGTACTTC CASRATAIEQYF . TRBJ2-7 . TRBV6-1
TGTGCCTGGGACAGGGGGGAGACCCAGTACTTC CAWDRGETQYF . TRBJ2-5 TRBD1 TRBV30
TGTGCCTCCCGGGGGATAGCGGTCGATGAGCAGTTCTTC CASRGIAVDEQFF . TRBJ2-1 . TRBV10-3
TGTGCCAGCAGCCGCGGACAGAACACTGAAGCTTTCTTT CASSRGQNTEAFF . TRBJ1-1 . TRBV6-5
TGTGCCAGTCAGAGCTGGGCTGGCAATCAGCCCCAGCATTTT CASQSWAGNQPQHF . TRBJ1-5 . TRBV27
TGTGCCAGCAGCTTTGAGCTTGGGCGGGAGATGGGTGAGCAGTTCTTC CASSFELGREMGEQFF . TRBJ2-1 TRBD2 TRBV5-4
TGTGCCAGCAGTTTCTTCGCGGGGCCTTACAATGAGCAGTTCTTC CASSFFAGPYNEQFF . TRBJ2-1 . TRBV27
TGTGCCGGTTACTACGACGACAGAAATTCACCCCTCCACTTT CAGYYDDRNSPLHF once TRBJ1-6 . TRBV2
TGCGCCAGCAGCTTGGGGGCCGAACAGCCCCAGCATTTT CASSLGAEQPQHF . TRBJ1-5 . TRBV5-1
TGCGCCAGCACGCGGTCGGCCACAGATACGCAGTATTTT CASTRSATDTQYF . TRBJ2-3 . TRBV10-1
TGCGCCAGCAGCTTTAGCGGGAGGATAACAGATACGCAGTATTTT CASSFSGRITDTQYF . TRBJ2-3 TRBD2 TRBV5-1
TGTGCCATCAGTGGGGCTAGCGGCCTTTACGAGCAGTACTTC CAISGASGLYEQYF . TRBJ2-7 TRBD2 TRBV10-3
TGCGCCAGCGTCATGTCGGGAGTCGCAGGGGAGACCCAGTACTTC CASVMSGVAGETQYF once TRBJ2-5 . TRBV5-1
TGTGCCAGTAGTATAACGGCTAGCGGGAGTGGGTCCGGGGAGCTGTTTTTT CASSITASGSGSGELFF . TRBJ2-2 TRBD2 TRBV19
TGTGCCAGCAGCTTCGGGGACAGGGGGATCACAGATACGCAGTATTTT CASSFGDRGITDTQYF . TRBJ2-3 TRBD1 TRBV7-9
TGCGCCAGCAGCTTGACGCTCGGCGGGACCTACGAGCAGTACTTC CASSLTLGGTYEQYF once TRBJ2-7 . TRBV5-1
TGTGCCGGGACCGGGACAGAGAAGCCCAATGAGCAGTTCTTC CAGTGTEKPNEQFF . TRBJ2-1 TRBD1 TRBV2
TGCGCCAGCAGCTTGGCTGAGGGCTCCTACAATGAGCAGTTCTTC CASSLAEGSYNEQFF . TRBJ2-1 . TRBV5-1
TGCGCCAGCAGCACCCGACTAGCGGGAGGCATCGTTAATGAGCAGTTCTTC CASSTRLAGGIVNEQFF . TRBJ2-1 TRBD2 TRBV5-1
TGTGCCAGCAGTGAGACAGTTACGCAGTATTTT CASSETVTQYF . TRBJ2-3 . TRBV6-1
TGTGCCAGCAGCGTCGGACCGGGACAGGAGTCCTACGAGCAGTACTTC CASSVGPGQESYEQYF . TRBJ2-7 TRBD1 TRBV9